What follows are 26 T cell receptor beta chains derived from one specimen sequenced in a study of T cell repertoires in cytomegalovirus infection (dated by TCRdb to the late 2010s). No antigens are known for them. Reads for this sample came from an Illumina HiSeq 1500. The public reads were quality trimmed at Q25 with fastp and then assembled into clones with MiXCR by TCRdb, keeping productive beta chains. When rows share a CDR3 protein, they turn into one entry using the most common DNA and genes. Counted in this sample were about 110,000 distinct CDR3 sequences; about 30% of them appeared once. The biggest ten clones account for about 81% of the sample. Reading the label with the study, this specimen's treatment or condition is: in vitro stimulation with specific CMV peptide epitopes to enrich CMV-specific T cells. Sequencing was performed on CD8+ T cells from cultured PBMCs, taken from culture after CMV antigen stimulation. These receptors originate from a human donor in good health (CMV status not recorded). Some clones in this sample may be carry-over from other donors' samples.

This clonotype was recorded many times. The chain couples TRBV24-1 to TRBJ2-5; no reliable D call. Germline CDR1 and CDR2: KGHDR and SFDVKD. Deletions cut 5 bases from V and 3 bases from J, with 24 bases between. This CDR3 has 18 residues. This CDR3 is CATSGQSTQKEVKETQYF. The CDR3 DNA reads TGTGCCACCAGTGGGCAATCCACTCAGAAGGAAGTAAAAGAGACCCAGTACTTC.

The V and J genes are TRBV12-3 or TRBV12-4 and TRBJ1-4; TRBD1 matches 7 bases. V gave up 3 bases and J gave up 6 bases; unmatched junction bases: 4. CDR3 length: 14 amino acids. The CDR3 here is CASSFRDRHEKLFF. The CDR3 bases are TGTGCCAGCAGTTTCCGGGACAGACATGAAAAACTGTTTTTT.

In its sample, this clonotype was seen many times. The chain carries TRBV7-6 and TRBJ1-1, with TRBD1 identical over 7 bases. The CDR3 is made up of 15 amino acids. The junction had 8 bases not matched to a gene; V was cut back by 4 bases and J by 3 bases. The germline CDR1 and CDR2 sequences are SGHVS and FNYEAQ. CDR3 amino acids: CASSSRQGWDTEAFF. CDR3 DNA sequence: TGTGCCAGCAGCTCTAGACAGGGTTGGGACACTGAAGCTTTCTTT.

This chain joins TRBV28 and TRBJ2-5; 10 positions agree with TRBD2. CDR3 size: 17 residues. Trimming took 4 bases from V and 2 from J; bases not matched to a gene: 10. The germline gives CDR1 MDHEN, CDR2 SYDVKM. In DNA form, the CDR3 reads TGTGCCAGCAGTTCCGATAGGACTAGCGGAGTACAAGAGACCCAGTACTTC. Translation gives CASSSDRTSGVQETQYF.

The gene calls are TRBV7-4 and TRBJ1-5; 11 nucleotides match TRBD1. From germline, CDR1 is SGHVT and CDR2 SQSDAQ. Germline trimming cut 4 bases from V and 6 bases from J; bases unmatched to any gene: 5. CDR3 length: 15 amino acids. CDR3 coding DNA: TGTGCCAGCAGCTCCGGACAGGGGGCAGGTCAGCCCCAGCATTTT. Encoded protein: CASSSGQGAGQPQHF.

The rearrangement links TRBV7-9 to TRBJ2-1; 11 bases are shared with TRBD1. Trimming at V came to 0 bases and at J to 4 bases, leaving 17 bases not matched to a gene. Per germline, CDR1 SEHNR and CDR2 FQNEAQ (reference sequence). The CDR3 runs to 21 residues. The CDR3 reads CASSLAPGQGVLLFFYNEQFF. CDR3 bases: TGTGCCAGCAGCTTAGCTCCGGGACAGGGGGTCCTTCTGTTCTTTTACAATGAGCAGTTCTTC.

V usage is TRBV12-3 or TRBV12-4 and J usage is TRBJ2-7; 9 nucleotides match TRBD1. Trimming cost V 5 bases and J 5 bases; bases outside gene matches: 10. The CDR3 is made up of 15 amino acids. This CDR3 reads CASSARDRVRDEQYF. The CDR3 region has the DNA TGTGCCAGCAGTGCCCGGGACAGGGTGAGGGACGAGCAGTACTTC.

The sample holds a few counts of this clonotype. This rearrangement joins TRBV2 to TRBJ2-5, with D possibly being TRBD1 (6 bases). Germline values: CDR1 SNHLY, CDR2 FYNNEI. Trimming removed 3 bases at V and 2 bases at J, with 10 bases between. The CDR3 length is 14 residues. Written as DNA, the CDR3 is TGTGCCAGCAGTGATCCGGACAGACAAGAGACCCAGTACTTC. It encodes CASSDPDRQETQYF.

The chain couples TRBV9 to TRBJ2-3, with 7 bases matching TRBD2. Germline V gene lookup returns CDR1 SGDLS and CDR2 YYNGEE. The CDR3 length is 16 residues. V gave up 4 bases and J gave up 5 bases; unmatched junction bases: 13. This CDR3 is CASSRGRERGRDTQYF. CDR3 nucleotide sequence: TGTGCCAGCAGCCGGGGGAGGGAGCGGGGTCGAGATACGCAGTATTTT.

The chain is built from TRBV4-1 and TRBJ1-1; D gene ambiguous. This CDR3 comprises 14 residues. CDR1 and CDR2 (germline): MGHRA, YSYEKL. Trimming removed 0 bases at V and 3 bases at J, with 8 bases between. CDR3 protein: CASSQDQLDTEAFF. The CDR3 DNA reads TGCGCCAGCAGCCAAGATCAATTGGACACTGAAGCTTTCTTT.

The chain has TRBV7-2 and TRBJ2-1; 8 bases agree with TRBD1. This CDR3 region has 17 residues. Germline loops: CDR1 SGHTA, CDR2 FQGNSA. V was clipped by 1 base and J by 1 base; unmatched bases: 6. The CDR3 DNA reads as TGTGCCAGCAGCTTAGTAACAGGGGGACCATCCTACAATGAGCAGTTCTTC. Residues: CASSLVTGGPSYNEQFF.

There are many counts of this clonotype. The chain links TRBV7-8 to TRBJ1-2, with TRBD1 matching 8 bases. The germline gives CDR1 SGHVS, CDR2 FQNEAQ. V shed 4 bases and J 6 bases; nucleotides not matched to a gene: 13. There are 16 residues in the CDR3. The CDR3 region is CASSSLAAGGWDGYTF. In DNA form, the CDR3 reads TGTGCCAGCAGCTCACTAGCCGCAGGGGGCTGGGATGGCTACACCTTC.

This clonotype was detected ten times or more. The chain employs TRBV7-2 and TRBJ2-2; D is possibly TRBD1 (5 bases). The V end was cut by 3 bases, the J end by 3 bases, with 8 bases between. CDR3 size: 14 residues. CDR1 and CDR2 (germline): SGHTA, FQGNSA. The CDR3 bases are TGTGCCAGCAGCTTCGGACATTACACCGGGGAGCTGTTTTTT. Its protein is CASSFGHYTGELFF.

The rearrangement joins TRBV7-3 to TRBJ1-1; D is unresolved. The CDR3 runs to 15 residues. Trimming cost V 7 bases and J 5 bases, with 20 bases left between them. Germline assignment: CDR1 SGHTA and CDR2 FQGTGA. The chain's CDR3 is CASNILGGGGTEAFF. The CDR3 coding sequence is TGTGCCAGCAACATCCTGGGTGGCGGAGGGACTGAAGCTTTCTTT.

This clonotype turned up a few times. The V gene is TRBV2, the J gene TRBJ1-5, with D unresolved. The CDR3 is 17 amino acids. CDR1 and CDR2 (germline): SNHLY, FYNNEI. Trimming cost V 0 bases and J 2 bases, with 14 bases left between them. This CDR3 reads CASSEALLQSGNQPQHF. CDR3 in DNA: TGTGCCAGCAGTGAAGCGCTTCTGCAATCGGGCAATCAGCCCCAGCATTTT.

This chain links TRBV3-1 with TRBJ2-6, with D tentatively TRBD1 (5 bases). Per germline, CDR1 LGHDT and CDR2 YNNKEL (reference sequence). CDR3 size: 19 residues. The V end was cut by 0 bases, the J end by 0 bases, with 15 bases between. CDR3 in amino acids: CASSQETQGPSSGANVLTF. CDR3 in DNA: TGTGCCAGCAGCCAAGAGACGCAGGGCCCAAGCTCTGGGGCCAACGTCCTGACTTTC.

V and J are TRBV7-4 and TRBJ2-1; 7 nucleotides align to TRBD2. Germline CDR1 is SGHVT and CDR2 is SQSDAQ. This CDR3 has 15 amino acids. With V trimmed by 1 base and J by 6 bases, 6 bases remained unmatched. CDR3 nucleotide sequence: TGTGCCAGCAGCTTAGTGTCTGGCGGGGGCAATGAGCAGTTCTTC. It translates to CASSLVSGGGNEQFF.

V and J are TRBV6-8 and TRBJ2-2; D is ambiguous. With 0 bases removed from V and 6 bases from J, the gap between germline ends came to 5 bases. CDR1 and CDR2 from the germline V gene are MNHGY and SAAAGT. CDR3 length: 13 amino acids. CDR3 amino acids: CASSYSVSGELFF. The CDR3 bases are TGTGCCAGCAGTTACTCTGTCTCCGGGGAGCTGTTTTTT.

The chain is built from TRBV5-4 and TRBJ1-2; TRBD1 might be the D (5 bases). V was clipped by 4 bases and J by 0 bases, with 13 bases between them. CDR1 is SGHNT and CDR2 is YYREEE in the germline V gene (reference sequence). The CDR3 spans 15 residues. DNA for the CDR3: TGTGCCAGCAGCCCTCGGGACGGTACTAACTATGGCTACACCTTC. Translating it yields CASSPRDGTNYGYTF.

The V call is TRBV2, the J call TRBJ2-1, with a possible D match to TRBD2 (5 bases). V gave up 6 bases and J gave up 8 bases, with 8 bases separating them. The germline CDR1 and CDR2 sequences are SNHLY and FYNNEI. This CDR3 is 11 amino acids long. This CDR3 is CASRRTDEQFF. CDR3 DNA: TGTGCCAGCAGAAGGACTGATGAGCAGTTCTTC.

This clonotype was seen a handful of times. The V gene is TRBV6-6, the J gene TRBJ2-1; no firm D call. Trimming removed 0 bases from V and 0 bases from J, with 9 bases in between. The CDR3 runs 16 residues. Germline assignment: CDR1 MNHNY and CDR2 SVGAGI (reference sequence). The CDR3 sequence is CASSYSPPSSYNEQFF. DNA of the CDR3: TGTGCCAGCAGTTACTCTCCTCCGAGCTCCTACAATGAGCAGTTCTTC.

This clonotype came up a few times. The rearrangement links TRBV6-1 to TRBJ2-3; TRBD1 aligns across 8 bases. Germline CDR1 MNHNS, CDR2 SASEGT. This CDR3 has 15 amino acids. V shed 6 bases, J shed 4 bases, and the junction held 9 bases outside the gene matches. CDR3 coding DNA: TGTGCCAGCAGCGACACCGGACAGGGTTCAGATACGCAGTATTTT. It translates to CASSDTGQGSDTQYF.

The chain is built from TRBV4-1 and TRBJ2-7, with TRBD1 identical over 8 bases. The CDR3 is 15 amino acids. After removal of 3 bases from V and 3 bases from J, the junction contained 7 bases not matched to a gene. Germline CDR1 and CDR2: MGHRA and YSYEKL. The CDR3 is CASSHSGGLYYEQYF. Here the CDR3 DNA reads TGCGCCAGCAGCCATTCAGGGGGCCTATACTACGAGCAGTACTTC.

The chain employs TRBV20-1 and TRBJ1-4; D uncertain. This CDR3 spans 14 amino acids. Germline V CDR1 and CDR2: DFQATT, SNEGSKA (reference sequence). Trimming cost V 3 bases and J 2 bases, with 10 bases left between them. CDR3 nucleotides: TGCAGTGCTAGGAGGTCCGGTACTAATGAAAAACTGTTTTTT. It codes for CSARRSGTNEKLFF.

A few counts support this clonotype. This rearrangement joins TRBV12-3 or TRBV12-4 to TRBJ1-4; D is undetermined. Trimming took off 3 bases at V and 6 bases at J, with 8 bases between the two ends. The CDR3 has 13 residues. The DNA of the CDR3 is TGTGCCAGCAGTTTCGACGGAGATGAAAAACTGTTTTTT. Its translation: CASSFDGDEKLFF.

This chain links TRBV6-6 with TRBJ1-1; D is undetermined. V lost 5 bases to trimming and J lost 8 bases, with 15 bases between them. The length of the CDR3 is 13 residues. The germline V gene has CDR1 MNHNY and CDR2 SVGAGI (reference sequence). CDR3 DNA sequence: TGTGCCAGCAGTGATCTGATCCGCGACGAAGCTTTCTTT. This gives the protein CASSDLIRDEAFF.